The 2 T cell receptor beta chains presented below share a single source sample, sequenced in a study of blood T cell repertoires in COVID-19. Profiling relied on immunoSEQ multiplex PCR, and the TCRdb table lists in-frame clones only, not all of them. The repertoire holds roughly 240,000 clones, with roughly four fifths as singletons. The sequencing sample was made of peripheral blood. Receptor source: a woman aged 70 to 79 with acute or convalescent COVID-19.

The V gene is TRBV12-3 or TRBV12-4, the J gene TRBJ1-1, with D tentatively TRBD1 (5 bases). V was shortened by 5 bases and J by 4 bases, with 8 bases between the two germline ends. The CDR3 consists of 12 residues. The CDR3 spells CASSRTTTEAFF. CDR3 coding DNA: TGTGCCAGCAGTCGGACAACCACTGAAGCTTTCTTT.

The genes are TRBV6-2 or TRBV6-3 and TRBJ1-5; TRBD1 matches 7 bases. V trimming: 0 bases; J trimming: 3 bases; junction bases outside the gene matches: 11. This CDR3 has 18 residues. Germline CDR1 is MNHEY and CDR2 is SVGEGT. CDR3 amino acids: CASSYSNPDRAPNQPQHF. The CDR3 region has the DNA TGTGCCAGCAGTTACTCGAACCCCGACAGGGCACCCAATCAGCCCCAGCATTTT.